This T cell receptor (beta chain) came from a study of CD8+CD57+ T cells in acquired aplastic anemia. Study as a whole: Healthy-donor CD4+ cells averaged roughly 11 million reads.

On this clonotype: Antigen unknown.

This CDR3 region has 13 residues. V lost 4 bases to trimming and J lost 4 bases, with 10 bases between them. Germline V lookup: CDR1 SNHLY, CDR2 FYNNEI. Genomic DNA, the template, was used for profiling of the TCR beta VDJ and CDR3. TCRdb used MiXCR to reprocess the reads, holding one entry per CDR3 protein. The sample holds 100,000 to 150,000 distinct CDR3 sequences, more than 40% seen once. Study results and limitations: Researchers reported that CD8+ Simpson's diversity was not significantly different in patients versus controls. Overlap between patients and controls comprised about 30 CD8+ CDR3 sequences.

This clonotype originated in a human donor in good health, serving as a control. The sample consisted of sorted CD4+, CD8+, or CD8+CD57+ T cells (not recorded which) from PBMCs. The rearrangement links TRBV2 to TRBJ1-1; perhaps TRBD1 as D (6 bases). The chain's CDR3 is CASSVGGPTEAFF. In DNA form, the CDR3 reads TGTGCCAGCAGTGTTGGGGGGCCCACTGAAGCTTTCTTT.